Listed below are T cell receptor beta chains from one sample, sequenced in a study of regulatory T cells in long-lasting Graves disease. TCRdb re-called the multiplex PCR reads through MiXCR, storing one row per CDR3 protein. Among around 500,000 distinct CDR3 sequences listed, around 20% were seen once. The sample in question was peripheral blood mononuclear cells (PBMCs), obtained when the disease was refractory, from a patient treated with antithyroid drugs. The source is a female donor with Graves disease. The CDR3 runs from the conserved cysteine through the conserved F or W. The order of the fields is D gene, clone size, V gene, J gene, CDR3 protein, CDR3 DNA. A D gene is named only where the DNA matches it firmly. Expanded clones are given a class, and other clones once, few, many or no size at all.

D: -; size: many; V: TRBV5-1; J: TRBJ2-2; CDR3: CASSLNRELFF; DNA: TGCGCCAGCAGCTTGAACAGGGAGCTGTTTTTT
D: TRBD2; size: few; V: TRBV7-9; J: TRBJ2-5; CDR3: CASSPAAGLQETQYF; DNA: TGTGCCAGCAGCCCCGCAGCGGGACTTCAAGAGACCCAGTACTTC
D: TRBD2; size: many; V: TRBV11-2; J: TRBJ2-7; CDR3: CASSTRLAGVPYEQYF; DNA: TGTGCCAGCAGCACGAGATTAGCGGGAGTACCCTACGAGCAGTACTTC
D: -; size: many; V: TRBV28; J: TRBJ1-1; CDR3: CASSPDLENTEAFF; DNA: TGTGCCAGCAGCCCCGACCTCGAGAACACTGAAGCTTTCTTT
D: TRBD1; size: many; V: TRBV28; J: TRBJ1-1; CDR3: CASSYNRGMNTEAFF; DNA: TGTGCCAGCAGCTATAACAGGGGAATGAACACTGAAGCTTTCTTT
D: -; size: few; V: TRBV18; J: TRBJ2-7; CDR3: CASSPSGQTYEQYF; DNA: TGTGCCAGCTCACCGTCCGGACAGACCTACGAGCAGTACTTC
D: -; size: few; V: TRBV7-2; J: TRBJ2-7; CDR3: CASSSRRAYEQYF; DNA: TGTGCCAGCAGCTCCCGCAGGGCTTACGAGCAGTACTTC
D: -; size: few; V: TRBV10-3; J: TRBJ2-2; CDR3: CAIATQNLPGELFF; DNA: TGTGCCATCGCGACCCAAAACCTCCCTGGGGAGCTGTTTTTT
D: -; size: -; V: TRBV29-1; J: TRBJ2-3; CDR3: CSVEGTVDTQYF; DNA: TGCAGCGTTGAAGGGACAGTAGATACGCAGTATTTT
D: -; size: -; V: TRBV6-2/TRBV6-3; J: TRBJ2-4; CDR3: CASSSIQGALDIQYF; DNA: TGTGCCAGCAGTTCAATCCAGGGAGCACTGGACATTCAGTACTTC
D: -; size: many; V: TRBV7-8; J: TRBJ2-7; CDR3: CASSSQTGAPYEQYF; DNA: TGTGCCAGCAGCTCTCAGACAGGAGCCCCCTACGAGCAGTACTTC
D: -; size: many; V: TRBV2; J: TRBJ1-2; CDR3: CASEIWTDRLYGYTF; DNA: TGTGCCAGCGAAATCTGGACGGACAGATTATATGGCTACACCTTC
D: -; size: -; V: TRBV11-2; J: TRBJ1-2; CDR3: CASSSLIGGPTYGYTF; DNA: TGTGCCAGCAGCTCCCTCATCGGGGGGCCCACCTATGGCTACACCTTC
D: -; size: -; V: TRBV5-8; J: TRBJ2-7; CDR3: CASSLGEDNTYEQYF; DNA: TGTGCCAGCAGCTTGGGTGAGGACAATACCTACGAGCAGTACTTC
D: -; size: few; V: TRBV27; J: TRBJ2-3; CDR3: CASSLSPLTDTQYF; DNA: TGTGCCAGCAGTTTATCGCCCCTCACAGATACGCAGTATTTT
D: -; size: many; V: TRBV18; J: TRBJ2-5; CDR3: CASSPIEGIQETQYF; DNA: TGTGCCAGCTCACCCATAGAGGGGATCCAAGAGACCCAGTACTTC
D: -; size: few; V: TRBV27; J: TRBJ2-7; CDR3: CASSYTGISYEQYF; DNA: TGTGCCAGCAGTTATACAGGGATTTCCTACGAGCAGTACTTC
D: -; size: -; V: TRBV2; J: TRBJ2-3; CDR3: CASSPAGVTDTQYF; DNA: TGTGCCAGCAGTCCTGCGGGCGTCACAGATACGCAGTATTTT
D: -; size: few; V: TRBV3-1; J: TRBJ2-2; CDR3: CASSRAGLPNTGELFF; DNA: TGTGCCAGCAGCCGCGCGGGATTACCGAACACCGGGGAGCTGTTTTTT